The source of this T cell receptor (beta chain) is a study of vaccination and CD4 T cells after COVID-19. The study's findings and limits: Median reactive clonotypes, those recognizing SARS-CoV-2, rose from about 22 to 38, not significantly.

This CDR3 has 17 amino acids. V lost 0 bases, J lost 0 bases, and 14 bases lay in between. The V gene's germline CDR1 is SEHNR and CDR2 FQNEAQ (reference sequence). The Oncomine TCR Beta short-read assay was applied to DNA of cultured CD4+ T cells. One entry per CDR3 protein results from TCRdb running MiXCR on the PCR reads. The table lists around 20,000 distinct CDR3 sequences, over 20% of them singletons. The treatment: roughly 10-day PBMC culture with coronavirus spike peptide pools or control peptides (ViraFEST assay). Antigen-specific T cells were expanded with peptide pools by ViraFEST, and TCRs were then sequenced. This clonotype has just a few counts. Its antigen is currently unknown.

Specimen: cultured CD4+ T cells from blood. The chain combines TRBV7-9 with TRBJ1-1; the D gene is possibly TRBD1 (5 bases). This clonotype was sampled from a human donor with COVID-19. As DNA, the CDR3 is TGTGCCAGCAGCTTAGCGCGACAGCGGTACTTGAACACTGAAGCTTTCTTT. Translating gives CASSLARQRYLNTEAFF.